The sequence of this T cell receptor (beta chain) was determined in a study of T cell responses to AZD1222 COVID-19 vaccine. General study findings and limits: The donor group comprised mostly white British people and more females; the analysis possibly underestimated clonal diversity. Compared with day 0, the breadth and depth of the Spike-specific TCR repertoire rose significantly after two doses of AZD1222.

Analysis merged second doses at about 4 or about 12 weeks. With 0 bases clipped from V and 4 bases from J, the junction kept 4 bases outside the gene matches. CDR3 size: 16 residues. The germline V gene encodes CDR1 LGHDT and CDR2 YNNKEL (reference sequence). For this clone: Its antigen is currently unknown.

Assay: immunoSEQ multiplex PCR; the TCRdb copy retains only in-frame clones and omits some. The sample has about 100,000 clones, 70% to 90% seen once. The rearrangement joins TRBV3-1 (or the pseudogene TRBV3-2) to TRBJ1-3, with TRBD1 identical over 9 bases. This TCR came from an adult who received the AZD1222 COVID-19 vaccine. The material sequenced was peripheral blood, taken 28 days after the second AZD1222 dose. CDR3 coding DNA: TGTGCCAGCAGCCAAGATAGTGGGACAGGGGGAAACACCATATATTTT. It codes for CASSQDSGTGGNTIYF.